These 29 T cell receptor beta chains share one sample of origin, sequenced in a study of vaccination effects on CD4 cells after COVID-19. At the end of less than 12 days of culture, CD4+ T cells were isolated. Sequenced by immunoSEQ multiplex PCR; TCRdb stores in-frame clones only, minus some. The table shows tens of thousands of clones, with about 72% occurring only once. Their antigens remain unidentified. This specimen was CD4+ T cells from PBMCs cultured without peptide, taken before COVID-19 vaccination. All receptors come from a human donor who had a prior SARS-CoV-2 infection.

This clone was seen a single time. The chain combines TRBV21-1 with TRBJ2-2; the DNA was not used to check the table's D call, TRBD2. TRBV21-1 constitutes a pseudogene. This CDR3 comprises 16 residues. CDR3 residues: CASSLGLAGAVGELFF. The CDR3 DNA reads TGTGCCAGCAGCTTAGGACTAGCGGGAGCGGTCGGGGAGCTGTTTTTT.

This chain connects TRBV6-6 to TRBJ2-3; possibly TRBD1 for D (6 bases). Trimming shortened V by 6 bases and J by 2 bases, and 12 bases separated the two germline ends. The CDR3 runs 14 residues. CDR1 is MNHNY and CDR2 is SVGAGI in the germline V gene (reference sequence). The CDR3 reads CASSPTGFTDTQYF. CDR3 in DNA: TGTGCCAGCAGCCCAACAGGGTTCACAGATACGCAGTATTTT.

The V call is TRBV5-1, the J call TRBJ2-7; 9 nucleotides match TRBD1. V trimming: 2 bases; J trimming: 3 bases; junction bases outside the gene matches: 15. CDR3 size: 18 residues. Germline assignment: CDR1 SGHRS and CDR2 YFSETQ. The CDR3 protein is CASSFGSGRGQGNYEQYF. CDR3 coding DNA: TGCGCCAGCAGCTTCGGAAGCGGGCGGGGACAGGGCAACTACGAGCAGTACTTC.

The V and J genes are TRBV6-5 and TRBJ1-3, with D unresolved. The CDR3 sequence is 14 residues long. Between the trimmed V and J ends, which lost 6 bases and 11 bases, there was a span of 20 bases. Looked up from germline, CDR1 is MNHEY and CDR2 is SVGAGI. CDR3 sequence reads: CASRVGVGGPSIYF. The CDR3 DNA reads TGTGCCAGCAGGGTTGGAGTGGGCGGGCCATCCATATATTTT.

The chain is built from TRBV18 and TRBJ2-7; 8 bases map to TRBD2. The CDR3 runs 14 residues. In germline, CDR1 is KGHSH, CDR2 LQKENI. V shed 3 bases, J shed 1 base, and the junction held 2 bases outside the gene matches. The CDR3 reads CASSPGLVSYEQYF. The CDR3 region has the DNA TGTGCCAGCTCACCGGGACTAGTTTCCTACGAGCAGTACTTC.

This chain joins TRBV2 and TRBJ2-1, with a possible D match to TRBD2 (5 bases). The germline V gene has CDR1 SNHLY and CDR2 FYNNEI. Trimming removed 4 bases from V and 0 bases from J, with 7 bases in between. The CDR3 totals 14 residues. The CDR3 protein is CASSVGSSYNEQFF. As DNA, the CDR3 is TGTGCCAGCAGTGTTGGGAGCTCCTACAATGAGCAGTTCTTC. Combining the CDR3 with reference TRBV2 and TRBJ2-1 gives the whole variable domain EPEVTQTPSHQVTQMGQEVILRCVPISNHLYFYWYRQILGQKVEFLVSFYNNEISEKSEIFDDQFSVERPDGSNFTLKIRSTKLEDSAMYFCASSVGSSYNEQFFGPGTRLTVL.

This chain uses TRBV11-3 with TRBJ2-4; possible D gene TRBD2, 5 bases. Per germline, CDR1 SGHNT and CDR2 YENEEA. This CDR3 spans 14 amino acids. Trimming took off 0 bases at V and 9 bases at J, with 12 bases between the two ends. The CDR3 here is CASSLDPGGVIQYF. For the CDR3, the DNA is TGTGCCAGCAGCTTAGATCCAGGAGGAGTCATTCAGTACTTC.

The rearrangement joins TRBV5-1 to TRBJ1-2; TRBD1 might be the D (5 bases). This CDR3 spans 15 amino acids. V lost 0 bases and J 7 bases, leaving 16 bases between the germline ends. CDR1 is SGHRS and CDR2 is YFSETQ in the germline V gene. The CDR3 coding sequence is TGCGCCAGCAGCTTGGGGCAGGGAGGGAGTGTTGGCTACACCTTC. As protein: CASSLGQGGSVGYTF.

The chain has TRBV6-5 and TRBJ1-2, with 8 nucleotides matching TRBD1. Germline V gives CDR1 MNHEY, CDR2 SVGAGI. V lost 6 bases, J lost 3 bases, and 6 bases stayed unmatched. The CDR3 runs to 14 residues. CDR3 nucleotide sequence: TGTGCCAGCAGATTACAGGGGGGTTACTATGGCTACACCTTC. This encodes CASRLQGGYYGYTF.

V is TRBV7-3 and J is TRBJ2-6; D gene ambiguous. The CDR3 extends over 14 amino acids. The V gene's germline CDR1 is SGHTA and CDR2 FQGTGA. Trimming stripped 5 bases from V and 0 bases from J, with 5 bases between. The CDR3 sequence is CASSPNSGANVLTF. The CDR3 DNA follows: TGTGCCAGCAGCCCAAACTCTGGGGCCAACGTCCTGACTTTC.

V is TRBV11-2 and J is TRBJ2-1; the match to TRBD1 covers 7 bases. Trimming removed 2 bases from V and 7 bases from J; junction bases left unmatched: 11. Germline V lookup: CDR1 SGHAT, CDR2 FQNNGV. CDR3 size: 16 residues. The CDR3 reads CASSLRGRGLGNEQFF. The CDR3 DNA reads as TGTGCCAGCAGCTTACGGGGCAGGGGGTTGGGGAATGAGCAGTTCTTC.

V usage is TRBV4-3 and J usage is TRBJ2-3; TRBD2 matches at 12 bases. CDR1 and CDR2 (germline): LGHNA, YSLEER. V was pared by 0 bases and J by 6 bases, with 4 bases of the junction left unmatched. The CDR3 consists of 16 residues. The DNA for the CDR3 is TGCGCCAGCAGCCAAGATTGGCTAGCGGGAGGGGATACGCAGTATTTT. Residues: CASSQDWLAGGDTQYF.

In its sample, this clone was seen once. The rearrangement uses TRBV6-5 and TRBJ1-4, with a possible D match to TRBD1 (5 bases). Germline loops: CDR1 MNHEY, CDR2 SVGAGI. V was cut by 2 bases and J by 7 bases, with 11 bases left in between. The CDR3 is made up of 14 amino acids. CDR3 sequence reads: CASSYRRGREKLFF. The DNA for the CDR3 is TGTGCCAGCAGTTACCGGAGGGGTCGTGAAAAACTGTTTTTT.

This chain connects TRBV7-9 to TRBJ1-1, with D tentatively TRBD1 (5 bases). CDR3 length: 14 amino acids. In germline, CDR1 is SEHNR, CDR2 FQNEAQ (reference sequence). Trimming pared 5 bases from V and 6 bases from J, leaving 16 bases between. CDR3 sequence (DNA): TGTGCCAGCAGCCCCGTTTGGGGGGGTGCTGAAGCTTTCTTT. Its translation: CASSPVWGGAEAFF.

This clone was observed a few times. The rearrangement joins TRBV7-3 to TRBJ2-5; either TRBD1 or TRBD2 may supply D (5 bases each). Trimming removed 5 bases at V and 7 bases at J, with 17 bases between. CDR3 length equals 14 residues. The germline gives CDR1 SGHTA, CDR2 FQGTGA. The CDR3 loop reads CASSPLSTGGTQYF. The CDR3 DNA reads as TGTGCCAGCAGCCCCCTATCAACAGGAGGGACCCAGTACTTC.

For the CDR3, the DNA is TGTGCCAGCAGTGAAGGTCGGGGGTCCGGGGAGCTGTTTTTT. Protein sequence: CASSEGRGSGELFF. The chain uses TRBV6-4 and TRBJ2-2; D might be TRBD2 (6 bases). The CDR3 is 14 amino acids. Germline-derived CDR1 and CDR2 are MRHNA and SNTAGT. Trimming stripped 3 bases from V and 6 bases from J, with 11 bases between.

The rearrangement links TRBV19 to TRBJ2-2; possibly TRBD2 for D (5 bases). The V end was cut by 5 bases, the J end by 4 bases, with 14 bases between. Germline lookup yields CDR1 LNHDA and CDR2 SQIVND (reference sequence). The CDR3 extends over 15 amino acids. The CDR3 spells CASSDISGSTGELFF. The CDR3 DNA reads as TGTGCCAGTAGTGACATCTCGGGGTCCACCGGGGAGCTGTTTTTT.

The table lists this clone with a few counts. V and J are TRBV5-1 and TRBJ2-3; unclear D gene. Germline values: CDR1 SGHRS, CDR2 YFSETQ. This CDR3 is 13 amino acids long. V was clipped by 0 bases and J by 8 bases, with 10 bases between them. The CDR3 reads CASSLVGVGTQYF. In DNA, the CDR3 is TGCGCCAGCAGCTTGGTTGGTGTTGGTACGCAGTATTTT.

The chain links TRBV10-3 to TRBJ2-5; D is unclear. Germline lookup yields CDR1 ENHRY and CDR2 SYGVKD. V was shortened by 4 bases and J by 2 bases, with 14 bases between the two germline ends. This CDR3 spans 15 amino acids. The chain's CDR3 is CAISGLPLKQETQYF. The CDR3, as DNA: TGTGCCATCAGTGGTCTTCCACTTAAGCAAGAGACCCAGTACTTC.

The chain recombines TRBV2 with TRBJ1-1; D uncertain. Germline CDR1 reads SNHLY; CDR2 reads FYNNEI. V dropped 6 bases and J dropped 1 base, with 9 bases sitting between them. There are 13 residues in the CDR3. DNA of the CDR3: TGTGCCAGCAGAATCAACAGGAACACTGAAGCTTTCTTT. The encoded protein is CASRINRNTEAFF.

The genes are TRBV25-1 and TRBJ1-5, with TRBD1 identical over 8 bases. The CDR3 runs to 14 residues. The germline CDR1 and CDR2 sequences are MGHDK and SYGVNS. Trimming at V came to 3 bases and at J to 6 bases, leaving 4 bases not matched to a gene. Here the CDR3 DNA reads TGTGCCAGCAGTGACGCAGGGGGCGGTCAGCCCCAGCATTTT. It encodes CASSDAGGGQPQHF.

The rearrangement uses TRBV19 and TRBJ2-7; 8 positions agree with TRBD1. The CDR3 runs to 17 residues. CDR1 is LNHDA, CDR2 SQIVND, per germline (reference sequence). V shed 5 bases and J 3 bases; nucleotides not matched to a gene: 15. DNA of the CDR3: TGTGCCAGTAGTGGTAGGGCCGGGACAGGAGATCTCTACGAGCAGTACTTC. It is translated as CASSGRAGTGDLYEQYF.

The chain recombines TRBV11-2 with TRBJ2-1, with 9 bases lining up with TRBD2. CDR1 is SGHAT and CDR2 is FQNNGV in the germline V gene. The CDR3 is 16 amino acids. The V and J ends lost 1 base and 8 bases, in that order; junction bases with no gene match: 9. In DNA form, the CDR3 reads TGTGCCAGCAGCTTAGTTATCCTAGCGGGATTTGATGAGCAGTTCTTC. It yields the protein CASSLVILAGFDEQFF.

V is TRBV5-5 and J is TRBJ1-2; 7 bases are a match to TRBD1. In germline, CDR1 is SGHKS, CDR2 YYEKEE (reference sequence). There are 15 residues in the CDR3. V gave up 1 base and J gave up 2 bases; unmatched junction bases: 5. CDR3 residues: CASSLRDRVNYGYTF. The CDR3 DNA sequence: TGTGCCAGCAGCTTGCGAGACAGGGTGAACTATGGCTACACCTTC.

CDR3 in amino acids: CASSLSSGTDTQYF. DNA for the CDR3: TGTGCCAGCAGCTTAAGTTCGGGCACAGATACGCAGTATTTT. This chain connects TRBV7-3 to TRBJ2-3; no reliable D call. This CDR3 spans 14 amino acids. The V end lost 1 base, the J end lost 1 base, and 6 bases lay between the germline ends. CDR1 and CDR2 (germline): SGHTA, FQGTGA. Looking up the rest from reference TRBV7-3 and TRBJ2-3 gives the full variable domain: GAGVSQTPSNKVTEKGKYVELRCDPISGHTALYWYRQSLGQGPEFLIYFQGTGAADDSGLPNDRFFAVRPEGSVSTLKIQRTERGDSAVYLCASSLSSGTDTQYFGPGTRLTVL.

This clone has only a few counts. The chain has TRBV3-1 (or the pseudogene TRBV3-2) and TRBJ2-1; D is undetermined. V was cut by 4 bases and J by 3 bases, with 7 bases left in between. CDR1 LGHDT and CDR2 YNNKEL come from the germline V gene (reference sequence). The CDR3 length is 13 residues. CDR3 sequence reads: CASSLNLYNEQFF. CDR3 in DNA: TGTGCCAGCAGCCTCAACCTCTACAATGAGCAGTTCTTC.

CDR3 residues: CASSPGTPSSYNEQFF. In DNA form, the CDR3 reads TGTGCCAGCAGCCCGGGGACTCCGAGCTCCTACAATGAGCAGTTCTTC. V and J are TRBV3-1 (or the pseudogene TRBV3-2) and TRBJ2-1, with a tentative D call TRBD2 (6 bases). The CDR3 spans 16 residues. Germline CDR1 LGHDT, CDR2 YNNKEL (reference sequence). V was shortened by 4 bases and J by 0 bases, with 13 bases between the two germline ends.

The chain links TRBV5-6 to TRBJ1-1; D ambiguous. The CDR3 has 14 residues. The V and J ends lost 0 bases and 5 bases respectively, with 11 bases between them. Germline V gene lookup returns CDR1 SGHDT and CDR2 YYEEEE. CDR3 in amino acids: CASSLGGFGTEAFF. The CDR3 nucleotides read TGTGCCAGCAGCTTGGGTGGCTTCGGGACTGAAGCTTTCTTT.

The rearrangement uses TRBV6-4 and TRBJ2-1, with D possibly TRBD1 on 5 matching bases. The germline V gene has CDR1 MRHNA and CDR2 SNTAGT. The ends were cut back, 10 bases at V and 0 bases at J, with 13 bases in the middle. The CDR3 has 14 residues. CDR3 residues: CATWGSSSYNEQFF. CDR3 nucleotides: TGTGCCACCTGGGGCTCGAGCTCCTACAATGAGCAGTTCTTC.